A selection of T cell receptor beta chains follows, all from one sample in a study of cytomegalovirus exposure and HLA in healthy donors. Only in-frame clones appear in the TCRdb table, and some are missing; sequencing was by immunoSEQ multiplex PCR. The table includes about 40,000 clones, 55% to 75% detected once. Input material: PBMCs. Receptors originate from a man aged 50 to 59 in good health and CMV-seropositive. CDR3s include the opening cysteine and the closing phenylalanine or tryptophan. The D gene is left open where the match is weak. Not every row has a clone size; where given, it reads once, few, many or a size class.

clone_size: once; v_call: TRBV7-9; d_call: TRBD1; j_call: TRBJ1-2; cdr3_aa: CASSLKGTGAYGYTF; cdr3_nt: TGTGCCAGCAGCTTAAAGGGGACAGGGGCCTATGGCTACACCTTC
clone_size: NA; v_call: TRBV10-1; d_call: NA; j_call: TRBJ2-1; cdr3_aa: CASSEEGDEQFF; cdr3_nt: TGCGCCAGCAGTGAGGAGGGGGATGAGCAGTTCTTC
clone_size: NA; v_call: TRBV2; d_call: NA; j_call: TRBJ2-2; cdr3_aa: CASSAQGGNTGELFF; cdr3_nt: TGTGCCAGCAGCGCTCAGGGGGGGAACACCGGGGAGCTGTTTTTT
clone_size: NA; v_call: TRBV5-4; d_call: TRBD1; j_call: TRBJ2-7; cdr3_aa: CASSFGTAPYEQYF; cdr3_nt: TGTGCCAGCAGCTTCGGGACAGCCCCCTACGAGCAGTACTTC
clone_size: NA; v_call: TRBV19; d_call: TRBD1; j_call: TRBJ1-2; cdr3_aa: CASDTGGYGYTF; cdr3_nt: TGTGCCAGTGATACAGGGGGCTATGGCTACACCTTC
clone_size: NA; v_call: TRBV13; d_call: NA; j_call: TRBJ2-5; cdr3_aa: CASSLYRETQYF; cdr3_nt: TGTGCCAGCAGCTTATACCGGGAGACCCAGTACTTC
clone_size: few; v_call: TRBV19; d_call: NA; j_call: TRBJ1-6; cdr3_aa: CASSLTGPSYNSPLHF; cdr3_nt: TGTGCCAGTAGTCTTACAGGGCCCTCCTATAATTCACCCCTCCACTTT
clone_size: few; v_call: TRBV5-6; d_call: TRBD1; j_call: TRBJ1-1; cdr3_aa: CASIAPGQGTEAFF; cdr3_nt: TGTGCCAGCATAGCACCGGGACAGGGCACTGAAGCTTTCTTT
clone_size: few; v_call: TRBV4-1; d_call: TRBD1; j_call: TRBJ2-2; cdr3_aa: CASKPSFLPGQNGELFF; cdr3_nt: TGCGCCAGCAAACCAAGTTTTCTTCCGGGACAGAACGGGGAGCTGTTTTTT
clone_size: NA; v_call: TRBV27; d_call: NA; j_call: TRBJ2-2; cdr3_aa: CASTGWTGELFF; cdr3_nt: TGTGCCAGCACAGGTTGGACCGGGGAGCTGTTTTTT
clone_size: NA; v_call: TRBV6-1; d_call: NA; j_call: TRBJ1-2; cdr3_aa: CASEAPWTFYGYTF; cdr3_nt: TGTGCCAGCGAGGCCCCCTGGACATTCTATGGCTACACCTTC
clone_size: few; v_call: TRBV15; d_call: NA; j_call: TRBJ2-5; cdr3_aa: CATSGGGRDQETQYF; cdr3_nt: TGTGCCACCAGCGGGGGAGGACGGGACCAAGAGACCCAGTACTTC
clone_size: NA; v_call: TRBV11-2; d_call: TRBD1; j_call: TRBJ1-5; cdr3_aa: CASSSDRRSQPQHF; cdr3_nt: TGTGCCAGCAGCTCGGACAGGAGGTCCCAGCCCCAGCATTTT
clone_size: NA; v_call: TRBV10-3; d_call: TRBD1; j_call: TRBJ2-7; cdr3_aa: CAISEGQGGQYF; cdr3_nt: TGTGCCATCAGTGAGGGACAGGGTGGGCAGTACTTC
clone_size: NA; v_call: TRBV7-2; d_call: NA; j_call: TRBJ2-3; cdr3_aa: CASSSHDTQYF; cdr3_nt: TGTGCCAGCAGCTCCCATGATACGCAGTATTTT
clone_size: NA; v_call: TRBV29-1; d_call: NA; j_call: TRBJ2-3; cdr3_aa: CSSKSGADTQYF; cdr3_nt: TGCAGCTCCAAGTCGGGGGCAGATACGCAGTATTTT
clone_size: NA; v_call: TRBV5-5; d_call: NA; j_call: TRBJ2-7; cdr3_aa: CASSFIRESEQYF; cdr3_nt: TGTGCCAGCAGCTTCATTCGGGAGAGCGAGCAGTACTTC
clone_size: NA; v_call: TRBV5-1; d_call: TRBD1; j_call: TRBJ1-2; cdr3_aa: CASSPSGTGDGYTF; cdr3_nt: TGCGCCAGCAGCCCTTCTGGGACAGGGGATGGCTACACCTTC
clone_size: NA; v_call: TRBV18; d_call: NA; j_call: TRBJ2-1; cdr3_aa: CASSPQPDNEQFF; cdr3_nt: TGTGCCAGCTCACCACAACCGGACAATGAGCAGTTCTTC
clone_size: once; v_call: TRBV5-1; d_call: TRBD1; j_call: TRBJ2-7; cdr3_aa: CASSLAPLGDRAREQYF; cdr3_nt: TGCGCCAGCAGCTTGGCCCCCTTGGGGGACAGGGCGAGGGAGCAGTACTTC
clone_size: NA; v_call: TRBV5-1; d_call: TRBD1; j_call: TRBJ2-7; cdr3_aa: CASSTGPPGQGRWEQYF; cdr3_nt: TGCGCCAGTTCTACAGGCCCTCCGGGACAGGGACGCTGGGAGCAGTACTTC
clone_size: NA; v_call: TRBV7-6; d_call: TRBD1; j_call: TRBJ2-2; cdr3_aa: CASSGTGGGTGELFF; cdr3_nt: TGTGCCAGCAGCGGGACAGGGGGCGGCACCGGGGAGCTGTTTTTT
clone_size: NA; v_call: TRBV7-2; d_call: NA; j_call: TRBJ2-5; cdr3_aa: CASSPIEPSETQYF; cdr3_nt: TGTGCCAGCAGCCCAATCGAGCCGTCAGAGACCCAGTACTTC
clone_size: NA; v_call: TRBV27; d_call: TRBD1; j_call: TRBJ2-5; cdr3_aa: CASSGQVNSRETQYF; cdr3_nt: TGTGCCAGCAGTGGACAGGTCAACTCAAGAGAGACCCAGTACTTC
clone_size: few; v_call: TRBV6-5; d_call: NA; j_call: TRBJ2-5; cdr3_aa: CASSYQIRETQYF; cdr3_nt: TGTGCCAGCAGTTATCAAATTCGGGAGACCCAGTACTTC
clone_size: NA; v_call: TRBV4-3; d_call: NA; j_call: TRBJ2-1; cdr3_aa: CASSQILTPYNEQFF; cdr3_nt: TGCGCCAGCAGCCAAATCCTGACACCCTACAATGAGCAGTTCTTC
clone_size: NA; v_call: TRBV7-2; d_call: TRBD1; j_call: TRBJ1-1; cdr3_aa: CASSYDRATEAFF; cdr3_nt: TGTGCCAGCAGCTACGACAGGGCCACTGAAGCTTTCTTT
clone_size: few; v_call: TRBV7-9; d_call: NA; j_call: TRBJ1-1; cdr3_aa: CASRTEGANTEAFF; cdr3_nt: TGTGCCAGCAGGACGGAAGGGGCCAACACTGAAGCTTTCTTT
clone_size: few; v_call: TRBV6-5; d_call: TRBD1; j_call: TRBJ1-3; cdr3_aa: CASRSGQFSGNTIYF; cdr3_nt: TGTGCCAGCAGGTCGGGACAGTTCTCTGGAAACACCATATATTTT
clone_size: NA; v_call: TRBV7-2; d_call: NA; j_call: TRBJ1-5; cdr3_aa: CASSLTGFSNQPQHF; cdr3_nt: TGTGCCAGCAGCTTAACCGGGTTCAGCAATCAGCCCCAGCATTTT
clone_size: NA; v_call: TRBV4-1; d_call: NA; j_call: TRBJ2-5; cdr3_aa: CASSQNTIVGETQYF; cdr3_nt: TGCGCCAGCAGCCAAAATACTATCGTGGGAGAGACCCAGTACTTC
clone_size: NA; v_call: TRBV5-4; d_call: NA; j_call: TRBJ2-6; cdr3_aa: CASSADRGSGANVLTF; cdr3_nt: TGTGCCAGCAGCGCGGACAGAGGCTCTGGGGCCAACGTCCTGACTTTC
clone_size: NA; v_call: TRBV5-6; d_call: TRBD1; j_call: TRBJ1-2; cdr3_aa: CASSATGVEGYTF; cdr3_nt: TGTGCCAGCAGCGCGACAGGGGTTGAAGGCTACACCTTC
clone_size: NA; v_call: TRBV11-3; d_call: NA; j_call: TRBJ1-4; cdr3_aa: CASSLVVLRNEKLFF; cdr3_nt: TGTGCCAGCAGCTTAGTGGTGCTGCGCAATGAAAAACTGTTTTTT
clone_size: NA; v_call: TRBV15; d_call: NA; j_call: TRBJ2-1; cdr3_aa: CATSRDFTDEQFF; cdr3_nt: TGTGCCACCAGCAGAGATTTCACGGATGAGCAGTTCTTC
clone_size: once; v_call: TRBV6-1; d_call: TRBD2; j_call: TRBJ2-5; cdr3_aa: CASSDLIGGAAETQYF; cdr3_nt: TGTGCCAGCAGTGATTTAATCGGGGGGGCCGCGGAGACCCAGTACTTC
clone_size: NA; v_call: TRBV28; d_call: TRBD1; j_call: TRBJ1-2; cdr3_aa: CASSLGTGGDGYTF; cdr3_nt: TGTGCCAGCAGTCTGGGGACAGGGGGCGATGGCTACACCTTC
clone_size: NA; v_call: TRBV6-5; d_call: NA; j_call: TRBJ2-7; cdr3_aa: CASSLSGYEQYF; cdr3_nt: TGTGCCAGCAGTTTAAGCGGCTACGAGCAGTACTTC
clone_size: few; v_call: TRBV5-6; d_call: TRBD1; j_call: TRBJ2-3; cdr3_aa: CASSGSETGSADTQYF; cdr3_nt: TGTGCCAGCAGCGGAAGCGAGACAGGGTCCGCAGATACGCAGTATTTT
clone_size: NA; v_call: TRBV4-1; d_call: TRBD2; j_call: TRBJ2-3; cdr3_aa: CASSQEGVTSGVDTQYF; cdr3_nt: TGCGCCAGCAGCCAAGAAGGTGTGACTAGCGGGGTAGATACGCAGTATTTT
clone_size: NA; v_call: TRBV5-1; d_call: NA; j_call: TRBJ2-1; cdr3_aa: CASSFRGSYNEQFF; cdr3_nt: TGCGCCAGCAGCTTCCGAGGCTCCTACAATGAGCAGTTCTTC
clone_size: NA; v_call: TRBV6-1; d_call: NA; j_call: TRBJ2-4; cdr3_aa: CASSEGTGWDIQYF; cdr3_nt: TGTGCCAGCAGTGAAGGGACGGGGTGGGACATTCAGTACTTC
clone_size: NA; v_call: TRBV2; d_call: NA; j_call: TRBJ1-1; cdr3_aa: CASSVSPGSIKAFF; cdr3_nt: TGTGCCAGCAGTGTGTCACCAGGAAGTATAAAAGCTTTCTTT
clone_size: NA; v_call: TRBV6-4; d_call: TRBD2; j_call: TRBJ2-2; cdr3_aa: CASSDSSGGATGELFF; cdr3_nt: TGTGCCAGCAGTGACTCTAGCGGGGGGGCCACCGGGGAGCTGTTTTTT
clone_size: NA; v_call: TRBV12-5; d_call: NA; j_call: TRBJ1-1; cdr3_aa: CASGTRNRARTEAFF; cdr3_nt: TGTGCTAGTGGCACCCGAAACAGGGCGCGGACTGAAGCTTTCTTT
clone_size: NA; v_call: TRBV2; d_call: TRBD1; j_call: TRBJ2-5; cdr3_aa: CASRPGQGRETQYF; cdr3_nt: TGTGCCAGCAGACCGGGACAGGGGAGAGAGACCCAGTACTTC
clone_size: NA; v_call: TRBV7-2; d_call: NA; j_call: TRBJ1-2; cdr3_aa: CASSLGQSYGYTF; cdr3_nt: TGTGCCAGCAGCTTAGGACAGTCCTATGGCTACACCTTC
clone_size: NA; v_call: TRBV2; d_call: NA; j_call: TRBJ2-1; cdr3_aa: CASSETRGNEQFF; cdr3_nt: TGTGCCAGCAGTGAAACCAGGGGTAATGAGCAGTTCTTC
clone_size: NA; v_call: TRBV5-6; d_call: NA; j_call: TRBJ2-7; cdr3_aa: CASSLRYEQYF; cdr3_nt: TGTGCCAGCAGCTTGCGGTACGAGCAGTACTTC
clone_size: NA; v_call: TRBV5-6; d_call: TRBD1; j_call: TRBJ2-4; cdr3_aa: CASRNRGAGGNIQYF; cdr3_nt: TGTGCCAGCAGGAACAGGGGGGCAGGCGGAAACATTCAGTACTTC